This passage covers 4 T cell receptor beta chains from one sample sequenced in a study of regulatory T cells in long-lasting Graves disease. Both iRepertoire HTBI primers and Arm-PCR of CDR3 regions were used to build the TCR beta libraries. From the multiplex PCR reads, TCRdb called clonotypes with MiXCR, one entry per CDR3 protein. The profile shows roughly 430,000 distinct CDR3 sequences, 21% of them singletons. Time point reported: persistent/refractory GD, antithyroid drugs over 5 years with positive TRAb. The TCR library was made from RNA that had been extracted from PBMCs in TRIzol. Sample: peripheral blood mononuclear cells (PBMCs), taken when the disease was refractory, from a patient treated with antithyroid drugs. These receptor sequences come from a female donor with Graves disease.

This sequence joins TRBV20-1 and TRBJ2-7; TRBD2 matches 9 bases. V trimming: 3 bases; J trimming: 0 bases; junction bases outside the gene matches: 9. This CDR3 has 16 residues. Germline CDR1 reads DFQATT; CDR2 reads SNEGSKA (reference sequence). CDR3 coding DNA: TGCAGTGCTAGTTTAAATAGCGGGGGCACCTCCTACGAGCAGTACTTC. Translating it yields CSASLNSGGTSYEQYF.

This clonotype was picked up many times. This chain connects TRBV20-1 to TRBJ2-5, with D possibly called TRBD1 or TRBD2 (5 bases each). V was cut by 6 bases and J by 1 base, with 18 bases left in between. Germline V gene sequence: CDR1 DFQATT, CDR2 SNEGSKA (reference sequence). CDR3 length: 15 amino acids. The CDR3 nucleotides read TGCAGTGCCACTCAACCCAAGGGGACCCAAGAGACCCAGTACTTC. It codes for CSATQPKGTQETQYF.

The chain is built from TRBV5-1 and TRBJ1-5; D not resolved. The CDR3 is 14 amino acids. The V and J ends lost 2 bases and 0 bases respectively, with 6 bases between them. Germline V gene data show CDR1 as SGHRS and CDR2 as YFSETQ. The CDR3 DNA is TGCGCCAGCAGCTTCGGGGTTAGCAATCAGCCCCAGCATTTT. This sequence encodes CASSFGVSNQPQHF.

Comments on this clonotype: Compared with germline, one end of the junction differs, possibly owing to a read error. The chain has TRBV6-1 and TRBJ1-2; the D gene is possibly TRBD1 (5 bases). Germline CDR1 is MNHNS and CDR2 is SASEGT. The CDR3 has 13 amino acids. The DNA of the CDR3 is TGTGCCGGCAGTGAATCAGGGAGCTATGGCTACACCTTC. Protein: CAGSESGSYGYTF.